The next 17 T cell receptor beta chains were all read from a single sample in a study of graft-versus-host responses after intestinal transplantation. The assay was immunoSEQ multiplex PCR, and TCRdb's table has in-frame clones only and misses some. The table includes tens of thousands of clones, roughly 91% detected once. No antigen has been assigned to these receptors. This specimen consisted of unstimulated CD4+ T cells sorted from spleen or lymph node cells, obtained before intestinal transplant. These receptors were collected from a human donor who received an intestinal transplant.

V usage is TRBV7-2 and J usage is TRBJ2-3, with no clear D. Trimming shortened V by 5 bases and J by 2 bases, and 5 bases separated the two germline ends. CDR1 SGHTA and CDR2 FQGNSA come from the germline V gene. The CDR3 has 12 residues. CDR3 DNA sequence: TGTGCCAGCAGCCCCTCCACAGATACGCAGTATTTT. It specifies CASSPSTDTQYF.

This chain uses TRBV10-1 with TRBJ1-1; D is unclear. V was shortened by 0 bases and J by 4 bases, with 12 bases between the two germline ends. Germline V gene sequence: CDR1 WNHNN, CDR2 SYGVQD (reference sequence). The CDR3 extends over 15 amino acids. The CDR3 DNA is TGCGCCAGCAGTGAGTCCCCTGGACTGGGCACTGAAGCTTTCTTT. This translates into CASSESPGLGTEAFF.

The chain couples TRBV5-6 to TRBJ1-2; D may be TRBD1 (5 bases). Per germline, CDR1 SGHDT and CDR2 YYEEEE. V was pared by 4 bases and J by 4 bases, with 11 bases between. This CDR3 contains 13 residues. As DNA, the CDR3 is TGTGCCAGCAGCCCTGACAGTGGCTATGGCTACACCTTC. This codes for CASSPDSGYGYTF.

This sequence joins TRBV5-1 and TRBJ2-7, with 10 bases aligning to TRBD1. Germline assignment: CDR1 SGHRS and CDR2 YFSETQ. The J segment lost 11 bases and the V segment lost 0 bases, leaving 23 bases of the junction unmatched. This CDR3 contains 19 residues. The CDR3 coding sequence is TGCGCCAGCAGCTTGGAGGGACAGGGGTATCGGCTTATACCCCCCGTGGAGTACTTC. The encoded protein is CASSLEGQGYRLIPPVEYF. Filled out from reference TRBV5-1 and TRBJ2-7, the complete variable domain reads KAGVTQTPRYLIKTRGQQVTLSCSPISGHRSVSWYQQTPGQGLQFLFEYFSETQRNKGNFPGRFSGRQFSNSRSEMNVSTLELGDSALYLCASSLEGQGYRLIPPVEYFGPGTRLTVT.

V gene TRBV10-2 combines with J gene TRBJ1-1; 12 positions match TRBD1. Trimming at V came to 4 bases and at J to 9 bases, leaving 9 bases not matched to a gene. There are 15 residues in the CDR3. In germline, CDR1 is WSHSY, CDR2 SAAADI. The CDR3 spells CASSGGTGGARQAFF. As DNA, the CDR3 is TGCGCCAGCAGTGGGGGGACAGGGGGCGCAAGGCAAGCTTTCTTT.

The chain recombines TRBV27 with TRBJ1-5; TRBD1 matches at 7 bases. The CDR3 is 15 residues long. Trimming cost V 0 bases and J 10 bases; bases outside gene matches: 9. Germline V gene lookup returns CDR1 MNHEY and CDR2 SMNVEV (reference sequence). The CDR3 nucleotides are TGTGCCAGCAGTTTATCAGGCGGCAGGGGGAATCCCCAGCATTTT. It specifies CASSLSGGRGNPQHF.

The chain employs TRBV19 and TRBJ2-7; D is undetermined. Trimming pared 3 bases from V and 3 bases from J, leaving 15 bases between. The germline V gene has CDR1 LNHDA and CDR2 SQIVND (reference sequence). The CDR3 covers 15 residues. This CDR3 is CASSMVLGPSYEQYF. The CDR3 DNA reads as TGTGCCAGTAGTATGGTATTGGGCCCAAGCTACGAGCAGTACTTC.

The rearrangement uses TRBV6-1 and TRBJ1-5; 10 positions agree with TRBD1. The CDR3 runs to 15 residues. Germline lookup yields CDR1 MNHNS and CDR2 SASEGT. V lost 7 bases, J lost 6 bases, and 9 bases stayed unmatched. CDR3 bases: TGTGCCAGCACCGCAATGGGACAGGGGATTCAGCCCCAGCATTTT. Translating gives CASTAMGQGIQPQHF.

The rearrangement uses TRBV6-5 and TRBJ2-5, with a tentative D call TRBD2 (7 bases). The J call may be mistaken, given a closer DNA end match to TRBJ2-7. CDR1 and CDR2 from the germline V gene are MNHEY and SVGAGI. There are 15 residues in the CDR3. DNA of the CDR3: TGTGCCAGCAGGGGGTACGGAGGGGGGGGTTACGAGCAGTACTTC. This translates into CASRGYGGGGYEQYF.

This chain links TRBV5-1 with TRBJ1-1; 9 bases match TRBD1. The trim removed 2 bases at V and 5 bases at J, leaving 4 bases unmatched. There are 14 residues in the CDR3. Germline CDR1 is SGHRS and CDR2 is YFSETQ. CDR3 coding DNA: TGCGCCAGCAGCTTCGGACAGGGGAGGACTGAAGCTTTCTTT. It yields the protein CASSFGQGRTEAFF. Complete variable domain (other parts from reference TRBV5-1 and TRBJ1-1): KAGVTQTPRYLIKTRGQQVTLSCSPISGHRSVSWYQQTPGQGLQFLFEYFSETQRNKGNFPGRFSGRQFSNSRSEMNVSTLELGDSALYLCASSFGQGRTEAFFGQGTRLTVV.

This clone occurred once. The chain employs TRBV15 and TRBJ1-1; 9 bases line up with TRBD1. Looked up from germline, CDR1 is LNHNV and CDR2 is YYDKDF (reference sequence). This CDR3 is 17 amino acids long. V lost 4 bases, J lost 3 bases, and 12 bases stayed unmatched. CDR3 sequence: CATSMTGTGKAYTEAFF. The CDR3 bases are TGTGCCACCAGCATGACCGGGACAGGGAAGGCGTACACTGAAGCTTTCTTT.

The rearrangement uses TRBV28 and TRBJ1-5; D unclear. Germline CDR1 and CDR2: MDHEN and SYDVKM. CDR3 length: 17 residues. With 5 bases removed from V and 5 bases from J, the gap between germline ends came to 22 bases. The DNA of the CDR3 is TGTGCCAGCAGTCGCTCCCCAAGCGGAGGAGTGGATCAGCCCCAGCATTTT. Its translation: CASSRSPSGGVDQPQHF.

This clone was seen many times. V gene TRBV5-6 combines with J gene TRBJ2-7; D is possibly TRBD1 (6 bases). V was trimmed by 4 bases and J by 5 bases, leaving 19 bases between them. Per germline, CDR1 SGHDT and CDR2 YYEEEE. The CDR3 contains 15 residues. In DNA, the CDR3 is TGTGCCAGCAGCCACAATCTCAGGGGCCTCGACGAGCAGTACTTC. It specifies CASSHNLRGLDEQYF.

The rearrangement joins TRBV2 to TRBJ1-1; D call uncertain. There are 12 residues in the CDR3. The V gene's germline CDR1 is SNHLY and CDR2 FYNNEI. The V and J ends lost 6 bases and 2 bases respectively, with 7 bases between them. The CDR3 here is CASRDSNTEAFF. The CDR3 nucleotides read TGTGCCAGCAGGGACTCAAACACTGAAGCTTTCTTT.

The J gene is TRBJ2-1, the V gene TRBV2, with 10 bases aligning to TRBD2. Germline V lookup: CDR1 SNHLY, CDR2 FYNNEI. CDR3 length: 15 residues. V shed 6 bases, J shed 5 bases, and the junction held 7 bases outside the gene matches. The CDR3 here is CASRRGGTSDNEQFF. The CDR3 DNA is TGTGCCAGCAGGAGAGGAGGGACTAGCGACAATGAGCAGTTCTTC.

The V call is TRBV29-1, the J call TRBJ1-2, with D maybe TRBD1 (5 bases). Trimming stripped 1 base from V and 0 bases from J, with 12 bases between. The CDR3 length is 15 residues. Germline CDR1 SQVTM, CDR2 ANQGSEA. The CDR3 DNA reads as TGCAGCGTTGAAGGTCGGGGGGTGACTAACTATGGCTACACCTTC. It codes for CSVEGRGVTNYGYTF.

The chain links TRBV6-1 to TRBJ1-2; D is perhaps TRBD1 (6 bases). V lost 10 bases, J lost 7 bases, and 16 bases lay in between. CDR3 length: 12 residues. Looked up from germline, CDR1 is MNHNS and CDR2 is SASEGT. The CDR3 DNA reads as TGTGCCATAGCACAGGGAAGGCCTGGCTACACCTTC. Encoded protein: CAIAQGRPGYTF.